The text below deals with one TCR beta chain. Its antigen remains unidentified. The entry originates in a study of PD-1 blockade in mismatch repair-deficient tumors. Study information: Patients had around 11 mismatch repair-deficient cancer types and were previously treated and progressing. Study results and limitations: Tumor-resident clones, often undetectable pretreatment in blood, expanded then contracted after pembrolizumab.

The protocol was immunoSEQ multiplex PCR, while the TCRdb copy is restricted to in-frame clones and leaves out a portion. In the table there are 100,000 or so clones, approximately 80% of which are singletons. The CDR3 consists of 15 residues. The ends were cut back, 5 bases at V and 3 bases at J, with 17 bases in the middle. Germline CDR1 and CDR2: SGHNT and YENEEA. Sequencing was performed on peripheral blood, taken 35 to 37 weeks after starting pembrolizumab. The V call is TRBV11-3, the J call TRBJ2-7; D possibly matches TRBD1 or TRBD2 (5 bases each). The TCR sequence derives from an adult with mismatch repair-deficient cancer. CDR3 bases: TGTGCCAGCAGCCGAAGAGGGGCTGGGATCTACGAGCAGTACTTC. Translated: CASSRRGAGIYEQYF.